This TCR beta chain was captured by sequencing in a study of blood T cell repertoires in COVID-19 (dated by TCRdb to the early 2020s). As for the study more broadly: Collaborator samples came from the United States, Italy and Spain and covered acute and convalescent phases of COVID-19. Subjects who had been exposed to COVID-19, were actively infected with it, or had recovered from it provided the deeply sampled blood TCRbeta repertoires that made up the dataset. The repertoires were released in a freely available public database intended as a resource for research on the immune response to SARS-CoV-2. Where available, HLA class I and class II types were obtained from metadata supplied by the sample provider rather than from assay-based typing. Sample metadata almost always included a de-identified subject ID, COVID-19 status, age in years and sex. The samples were drawn from two sources: the first 160 participants of the ongoing ImmuneRACE study, and 1,000 to 1,500 subjects contributed by 6 global collaborators. The prospective study material was composed of cDNA or gDNA derived from T cells, B-cell-depleted T cells, or PBMCs. The full study reports these points: How much clinical and demographic metadata was included differed by source and by participant, and the metadata was provided uncurated.

Each collaborating institution followed its own protocols to collect whole blood in K2EDTA tubes. For TCRbeta analysis, collaborators shipped samples in one of three forms: frozen whole blood, isolated PBMCs, or DNA extracted from either of those sample types. TCRbeta CDR3 regions were amplified from genomic DNA using the immunoSEQ Assay, a bias-controlled multiplex PCR. Concerning the study's data processing: Nucleated cell counts per sample were estimated from amplification of reference gene primers within the assay. Sequence reads were collapsed and filtered to measure the absolute abundance of every unique TCRbeta CDR3 rearrangement. Productive Simpson clonality was computed per sample as the square root of Simpson's diversity index over productive rearrangements. In TCRdb, the immuneACCESS table is reduced to in-frame sequences with V and J assigned. These tables do not hold every clone; where another copy was compared, an unresolved V gene accounts for under half, and the others remain unexplained. V and J calls and clone size follow that table, whereas D and trimming were derived from the DNA. Recorded for this sample are fewer than 250,000 clones; about 85% of them occurred a single time. The top ten clonotypes cover about 6.3% of the sample.

The CDR3 covers 16 residues, taking in both the cysteine and the phenylalanine. Only the CDR3 region is kept as DNA, spanning 48 bases read in frame from base 1. For CDR1 and CDR2, the germline V gene lists MGHRA and YSYEKL. V trim: 4 bases; J trim: 6 bases; unmatched bases: 8. In regard to this clone: The antigen it recognizes is unknown. It has no much larger one-base neighbor in the sample; base qualities were not kept.

The chain is made from TRBV4-1 and TRBJ2-2, and TRBD2 matches 10 of the central bases. The receptor was derived from a woman in her sixties or seventies with active or convalescent COVID-19. What was sequenced was peripheral blood. The CDR3 protein is CASSPRVAGGAGELFF. The DNA is TGCGCCAGCAGCCCCCGGGTAGCGGGGGGTGCCGGGGAGCTGTTTTTT.